The rows below give T cell receptor beta chains drawn from one sample of a study of beta chain features in type 1 diabetes. The table came from immunoSEQ multiplex PCR; TCRdb's copy has only in-frame clones and leaves some out. The sample holds around 250,000 clones; around 25% are singletons and the top ten take approximately 0.011%. Sequenced sample: naive CD4+ T cells from blood. The receptors were sampled from a young woman with type 1 diabetes. CDR3s include the opening cysteine and the closing phenylalanine or tryptophan. The D gene is left open where the match is weak. Some rows have no size entry. The others give once, few or many, or a class for an expanded clone.

j_call clone_size cdr3_length d_call v_call cdr3_aa cdr3_nt
TRBJ2-2 . 14 . TRBV19 CASSSRVNTGELFF TGTGCCAGTAGTAGTCGGGTCAACACCGGGGAGCTGTTTTTT
TRBJ2-3 . 13 . TRBV6-4 CASSAGRTDTQYF TGTGCCAGCAGCGCGGGGCGCACAGATACGCAGTATTTT
TRBJ1-5 . 15 TRBD1 TRBV5-1 CASSLGQGPNQPQHF TGCGCCAGCAGCCTGGGACAGGGACCGAATCAGCCCCAGCATTTT
TRBJ1-1 . 18 TRBD1 TRBV9 CASSVVEGKGAMNTEAFF TGTGCCAGCAGCGTAGTAGAGGGGAAGGGGGCAATGAACACTGAAGCTTTCTTT
TRBJ2-2 . 15 . TRBV15 CATSRDRQGAGELFF TGTGCCACCAGCAGAGATCGGCAGGGTGCCGGGGAGCTGTTTTTT
TRBJ2-1 few 13 . TRBV6-5 CASSPIEGNEQFF TGTGCCAGCAGCCCTATCGAGGGTAATGAGCAGTTCTTC
TRBJ2-7 . 15 TRBD1 TRBV18 CASSPTQGSVIVEYF TGTGCCAGCTCCCCCACACAGGGGTCCGTAATTGTGGAGTACTTC
TRBJ2-4 . 12 . TRBV30 CAWGHRGDIQYF TGTGCCTGGGGTCACCGAGGTGACATTCAGTACTTC
TRBJ2-7 . 15 TRBD1 TRBV19 CASSPETGTGYEQYF TGTGCCAGTAGTCCAGAGACCGGGACAGGATACGAGCAGTACTTC
TRBJ1-2 . 13 . TRBV7-3 CASSLPGSYGYTF TGTGCCAGCAGCTTACCGGGGTCCTATGGCTACACCTTC
TRBJ1-5 . 13 TRBD1 TRBV11-2 CASSRQGNQPQHF TGTGCCAGCAGCCGACAGGGTAATCAGCCCCAGCATTTT
TRBJ2-1 few 16 TRBD2 TRBV28 CASSRLAGVMDNEQFF TGTGCCAGCAGCCGACTAGCGGGAGTAATGGACAATGAGCAGTTCTTC
TRBJ2-1 few 12 . TRBV30 CAWSVGQGEQFF TGTGCCTGGAGTGTGGGTCAGGGTGAGCAGTTCTTC
TRBJ1-2 . 18 TRBD1 TRBV15 CATSRDRRLGQGAYGYTF TGTGCCACCAGCAGAGATCGAAGGTTGGGACAGGGGGCTTATGGCTACACCTTC
TRBJ2-2 . 15 . TRBV5-1 CASSSLGTSTGELFF TGCGCCAGCAGCTCGCTAGGGACATCCACCGGGGAGCTGTTTTTT
TRBJ1-1 few 16 . TRBV30 CAWSLGVGPANTEAFF TGTGCCTGGAGTCTCGGGGTTGGGCCGGCGAACACTGAAGCTTTCTTT
TRBJ1-2 few 17 TRBD1 TRBV30 CAWNNVRTGGSVYGYTF TGTGCCTGGAACAACGTCCGGACAGGGGGATCGGTCTATGGCTACACCTTC
TRBJ1-2 . 15 . TRBV9 CASSVVGTSGYGYTF TGTGCCAGCAGCGTAGTGGGGACAAGCGGATATGGCTACACCTTC
TRBJ1-1 few 13 TRBD1 TRBV27 CASSLDRATEAFF TGTGCCAGCAGTTTGGACAGGGCAACTGAAGCTTTCTTT
TRBJ1-1 . 15 . TRBV7-2 CASSLLPRGNTEAFF TGTGCCAGCAGCTTACTTCCCCGAGGGAACACTGAAGCTTTCTTT
TRBJ2-3 . 16 . TRBV4-1 CASSQDVPRGTDTQYF TGCGCCAGCAGCCAAGATGTTCCCAGGGGCACAGATACGCAGTATTTT
TRBJ2-3 few 13 TRBD2 TRBV5-6 CASTSGGTDTQYF TGTGCCAGCACTAGCGGAGGGACAGATACGCAGTATTTT
TRBJ2-3 once 14 . TRBV18 CASSPQRETDTQYF TGTGCCAGCTCACCGCAAAGGGAGACAGATACGCAGTATTTT
TRBJ1-5 few 15 . TRBV5-1 CASSLVAGAGQPQHF TGCGCCAGCAGCTTGGTCGCGGGGGCAGGACAGCCCCAGCATTTT
TRBJ1-1 . 14 TRBD1 TRBV6-5 CASSTGQGFTEAFF TGTGCCAGCAGTACGGGACAGGGGTTCACTGAAGCTTTCTTT
TRBJ1-5 once 15 . TRBV30 CAWSSWARVNQPQHF TGTGCCTGGAGTTCGTGGGCCAGGGTGAATCAGCCCCAGCATTTT
TRBJ2-3 . 13 . TRBV6-4 CASSDSIAATQYF TGTGCCAGCAGTGACTCGATAGCGGCCACGCAGTATTTT
TRBJ2-2 few 12 . TRBV18 CASSLSAGELFF TGTGCCAGCTCACTCAGCGCCGGGGAGCTGTTTTTT
TRBJ1-2 . 15 TRBD1 TRBV4-1 CASSQEDRVIYGYTF TGCGCCAGCAGCCAAGAGGACAGGGTCATCTATGGCTACACCTTC
TRBJ2-2 few 13 . TRBV29-1 CSVDSKNTGELFF TGCAGCGTTGATTCAAAAAACACCGGGGAGCTGTTTTTT
TRBJ2-3 few 15 . TRBV29-1 CSVDGGLRGTDTQYF TGCAGCGTAGATGGAGGTTTACGAGGGACAGATACGCAGTATTTT
TRBJ1-2 . 16 TRBD1 TRBV29-1 CSVRTQFRGLNYGYTF TGCAGCGTTCGGACTCAATTCAGGGGGTTAAACTATGGCTACACCTTC
TRBJ1-1 . 13 . TRBV6-5 CASSYNRNTEAFF TGTGCCAGCAGTTACAACAGGAACACTGAAGCTTTCTTT
TRBJ2-2 few 16 . TRBV4-1 CASSLGQFFGTGELFF TGCGCCAGCAGCCTCGGACAGTTCTTTGGTACCGGGGAGCTGTTTTTT
TRBJ2-7 . 13 . TRBV18 CASSPYRDYEQYF TGTGCCAGCTCACCCTACAGGGACTACGAGCAGTACTTC
TRBJ1-2 . 14 . TRBV14 CASSQKTNRHGYTF TGTGCCAGCAGCCAAAAGACCAACAGGCATGGCTACACCTTC
TRBJ2-5 . 18 TRBD1 TRBV4-1 CASSQDNWDRRSQETQYF TGCGCCAGCAGCCAAGATAATTGGGACAGGAGGAGCCAAGAGACCCAGTACTTC
TRBJ1-1 few 13 . TRBV5-4 CASSLDRYTEAFF TGTGCCAGCAGCTTGGACAGATACACTGAAGCTTTCTTT
TRBJ2-7 . 12 TRBD1 TRBV29-1 CSGGTASYEQYF TGCAGCGGAGGGACAGCTTCCTACGAGCAGTACTTC
TRBJ2-1 . 14 . TRBV2 CASSRGRGVSEQFF TGTGCCAGCAGCCGCGGCAGGGGCGTGAGTGAGCAGTTCTTC
TRBJ1-1 . 14 TRBD1 TRBV4-1 CASSQVGTGRVAFF TGCGCCAGCAGCCAAGTCGGGACAGGCCGCGTAGCTTTCTTT
TRBJ1-4 few 14 TRBD1 TRBV5-1 CASSLDRGREKLFF TGCGCCAGCAGCTTAGACAGGGGGCGCGAAAAACTGTTTTTT
TRBJ2-1 . 15 TRBD2 TRBV13 CASSPSGSSYNEQFF TGTGCCAGCAGCCCTAGCGGGAGCTCCTACAATGAGCAGTTCTTC
TRBJ2-1 few 14 . TRBV29-1 CSVVTPGSYNEQFF TGCAGCGTTGTTACCCCAGGCTCCTACAATGAGCAGTTCTTC
TRBJ2-5 . 16 TRBD2 TRBV29-1 CSVERPPAGVSETQYF TGCAGCGTTGAAAGACCCCCAGCGGGAGTTTCGGAGACCCAGTACTTC
TRBJ1-5 . 14 TRBD1 TRBV4-1 CASRIRDRAQPQHF TGCGCCAGCAGGATCCGGGACAGGGCTCAGCCCCAGCATTTT
TRBJ2-3 few 14 . TRBV2 CASRDGGGTDTQYF TGTGCCAGCAGGGACGGGGGAGGCACAGATACGCAGTATTTT
TRBJ1-1 few 16 . TRBV30 CAWSVPGRLPATEAFF TGTGCCTGGAGTGTACCCGGCAGACTACCGGCAACTGAAGCTTTCTTT
TRBJ2-7 few 16 . TRBV30 CAWQGGVGLSSYEQYF TGTGCCTGGCAGGGGGGCGTTGGTCTAAGCTCCTACGAGCAGTACTTC
TRBJ2-7 few 14 . TRBV30 CAWSDISGFYEQYF TGTGCCTGGAGTGATATATCCGGGTTCTACGAGCAGTACTTC
TRBJ2-7 . 15 TRBD1 TRBV7-3 CASSLKPGQDYEQYF TGTGCCAGCAGCTTAAAGCCGGGACAGGACTACGAGCAGTACTTC
TRBJ1-2 . 15 . TRBV7-9 CASSLRTFQGYGYTF TGTGCCAGCAGCTTAAGGACGTTCCAGGGCTATGGCTACACCTTC
TRBJ2-1 few 14 TRBD2 TRBV30 CAWGETSGSWEQFF TGTGCCTGGGGGGAGACTAGCGGGAGTTGGGAGCAGTTCTTC